This T cell receptor (beta chain) is from a study of cytomegalovirus exposure and HLA in healthy donors. The study's findings and limits: The availability of immune exposure information extended only to CMV serostatus. In a later analysis, TCR beta V- and J-gene trimming showed a link to a missense DCLRE1C variant.

Of note for this clone: Its antigen is undetermined.

This PCR relied on a set of 60 Vbeta primers and 13 Jbeta primers. Clones were sequenced by immunoSEQ multiplex PCR, and TCRdb holds only the in-frame ones, with some missing. The data contain over 100,000 clones, more than 60% of them singletons. The CDR3 contains 15 residues. In germline, CDR1 is SNHLY, CDR2 FYNNEI. V lost 7 bases to trimming and J lost 5 bases; unmatched junction nucleotides: 10. Sample: PBMCs. This TCR derives from a man aged 35 to 55 in good health and CMV-seropositive. The chain combines TRBV2 with TRBJ1-4, with 7 positions matching TRBD1. Written as DNA, the CDR3 is TGTGCCAGCATGAAAGGGACAGCCGACAATGAAAAACTGTTTTTT. As protein: CASMKGTADNEKLFF.